This T cell receptor beta chain stems from a study of cytomegalovirus exposure and HLA in healthy donors. In the case of this clone: The target antigen is unknown.

General study results and limits: V- and J-gene trimming of TCR beta was linked (in a later analysis) to a missense DCLRE1C variant. The authors later found HLA-associated TCR beta chains more clonally expanded than equally common others.

Trimming removed 1 base from V and 4 bases from J, with 13 bases in between. The V gene's germline CDR1 is SEHNR and CDR2 FQNEAQ (reference sequence). The CDR3 totals 15 residues. Both 60 Vbeta primers and 13 Jbeta primers went into the PCR. Repertoires were generated with immunoSEQ multiplex PCR, while TCRdb's copy carries only in-frame clones and drops some. This sample has approximately 110,000 clones; 82% occur once, and the top ten carry just under 2.5%. The gene calls are TRBV7-9 and TRBJ1-2; weak D call: TRBD1 (5 bases). Material: PBMCs. This TCR derives from a woman aged 18 to 35 in good health and CMV-seronegative. CDR3 nucleotides: TGTGCCAGCAGCTTAGAAGCCGCAGGGATCTATGGCTACACCTTC. This sequence encodes CASSLEAAGIYGYTF.